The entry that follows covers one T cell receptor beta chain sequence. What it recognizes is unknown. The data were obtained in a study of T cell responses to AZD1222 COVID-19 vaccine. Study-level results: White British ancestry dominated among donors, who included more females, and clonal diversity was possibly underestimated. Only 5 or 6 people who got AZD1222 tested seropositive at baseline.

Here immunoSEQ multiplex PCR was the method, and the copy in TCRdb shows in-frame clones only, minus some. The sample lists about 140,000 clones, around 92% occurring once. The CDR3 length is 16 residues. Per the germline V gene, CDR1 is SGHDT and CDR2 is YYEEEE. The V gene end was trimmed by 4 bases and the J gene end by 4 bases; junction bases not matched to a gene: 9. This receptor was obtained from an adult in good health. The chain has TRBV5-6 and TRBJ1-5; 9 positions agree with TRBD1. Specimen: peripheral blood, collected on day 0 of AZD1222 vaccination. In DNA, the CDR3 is TGTGCCAGCAGCCGAGCCGGGACAGGGAGGAATCAGCCCCAGCATTTT. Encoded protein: CASSRAGTGRNQPQHF.